This T cell receptor beta chain was sequenced in a study of blood T cells in healthy people across ages (dated by TCRdb to between 2014 and 2017). About the study as a whole: In model experiments, template switching captured about one uniquely barcoded TCR beta cDNA molecule for every two T cells. The study measured age-related changes in TCR beta repertoire diversity using deep sequencing normalized with unique cDNA molecular identifiers. Donors were grouped into four age groups: young (average roughly 17 years), middle-aged (39), aged (roughly 62) and long-lived (just over 80). To avoid experimental bias, donors of different ages were randomly spread across the sequencing lanes. Using the same blood draw, the study looked at two additional independent replicas of 1 million unique cDNA reads for two donors, one aged 18 to 30 and the other aged 80 or older.

The library was generated by 5' RACE. These reads were obtained on an Illumina HiSeq 2500. A second PCR of roughly 6 to 12 cycles was run with a J-beta primer mix and a sample-barcoded 5' primer. Each TCR beta cDNA molecule received a unique molecular identifier from a template-switch 5' adaptor carrying 12 random nucleotides. Each sample yielded at least 2.5 million CDR3-containing paired-end reads. The Mint cDNA synthesis kit, primed by a TRBC-specific oligonucleotide, was used to synthesize first-strand cDNA from all RNA. After uracil-DNA glycosylase treatment, a first 18-cycle PCR used universal primers M1SS and BC2_uni_R on all cDNA. The source study handled its data this way. Normalization of each sample was performed by random selection of 1 million high-quality reads, each carrying a distinct molecular identifier. Instead of being binned into consensus sequences, reads with shared molecular identifiers were discarded. MiTCR, set to a Q25 quality threshold and the strictest error-elimination algorithm, was used for CDR3 identification, clonotype clustering and error correction. A nonparametric unseen species model using Euler transformation provided a lower-bound estimate of total TCR beta diversity. Using fastp at Q25 and MiXCR, TCRdb reprocessed the public reads and kept productive beta chains. Under each unique CDR3 protein, matching rows form one entry showing the most common genes and DNA. These V and J calls are TCRdb output, not the study's own analysis. The sample has over a million distinct CDR3 sequences on record, approximately 63% of them singletons. The ten biggest clones cover under 8.5% of the sample.

Broad study findings and their caveats: Observed TCR beta diversity per million T cells fell roughly linearly with age, and a significant reduction was already apparent by age around 40. Estimates of total diversity based on one million sequenced T cells were regarded as lower bounds and as underestimates. Conclusive comparison of naive and antigen-experienced compartments was prevented by the profiling of bulk unsorted PBMCs. Compared with the aged group, the long-lived group had more naive CD4+ T cells, fewer expanded clones and increased TCR diversity, a pattern suggesting age selection. The CMV infection status of donors was not known, potentially confounding age-related changes in expanded clonotypes. There was a strong correlation between observed TCR beta diversity and the percentage of naive T cells measured by flow cytometry.

Donors were roughly 40 systemically healthy Caucasian individuals from Russia aged 6 to 90 years. Ten milliliters of peripheral blood were drawn from each donor into EDTA-treated Vacutainer tubes. Ficoll-Paque density-gradient centrifugation was used to isolate PBMCs, with at least 7 million per sample. Trizol reagent was used to extract total RNA from PBMCs, with at least 6 micrograms per sample. The percentages of naive CD45RAhigh/CD27high T cells were determined by flow cytometry on a PBMC aliquot from every donor. A note on this clonotype: It has no known antigen specificity. No much larger clonotype is one base removed from it; base qualities were not supplied.

For this chain, trimming is 3 bases at the V end and 4 bases at the J end, and the number of junction bases without a gene match is 20. Measured from the cysteine to the phenylalanine, the CDR3 is 19 residues long. Only the CDR3 DNA stays, 57 bases, in frame from base 1. CDR1 and CDR2 are read off the germline V gene as SGHVS and FNYEAQ. Sequencing was performed on blood. This chain is built from TRBV7-6 and TRBJ1-2; 7 central nucleotides agree with TRBD1. The clonotype originates from a man younger than 30 in good health. The DNA reads TGTGCCAGCAGCTTTCATTGGGACAGCCGCGCCAATAACCTCTATGGCTACACCTTC. It translates to CASSFHWDSRANNLYGYTF.